This note documents a single TCR beta chain sequence. This entry is derived from a study of blood T cell repertoires in COVID-19. V trimming: 6 bases; J trimming: 1 base; junction bases outside the gene matches: 4. CDR3 length: 14 amino acids. Germline V gene data show CDR1 as MDHEN and CDR2 as SYDVKM. Profiled with immunoSEQ multiplex PCR; TCRdb holds only in-frame clones, not every one. This sample has roughly 250,000 clones, with around 86% found just once. The chain employs TRBV28 and TRBJ2-7, with TRBD1 identical over 9 bases. Input material: PBMCs or T cells enriched from blood (not recorded which). The receptor was isolated from a woman aged 45-60 years who had recovered from COVID-19. CDR3 nucleotides: TGTGCCAGCAGCTGGACAGGGGTGTCCTACGAGCAGTACTTC. It specifies CASSWTGVSYEQYF.